This TCR beta chain is drawn from a study of blood T cell repertoires in COVID-19. Study-wide background: The study drew acute and convalescent COVID-19 samples from the United States, Italy and Spain. T cells, B-cell-depleted T cells, or PBMCs provided the cDNA or gDNA that served as material.

Original processing notes: Amplified reference gene primers provided the basis for estimating nucleated cell counts. Profiled with immunoSEQ multiplex PCR; TCRdb holds only in-frame clones, not every one. That table is the source of V, J and clone size, and D and trimming were worked out from the DNA. There are just under 40,000 clones in the sample; 87% occur only once, and 24% lies in the top ten. Input material: peripheral blood. The clonotype was recovered from a man in his fifties or sixties with active or convalescent COVID-19.

CDR3 coding DNA: TGTGCCTGGAGTGTGTGGGGACAGGGGACTTCGTACGAGCAGTACTTC. It encodes CAWSVWGQGTSYEQYF. The J gene is TRBJ2-7, the V gene TRBV30, with 10 bases matching TRBD1. This CDR3 has 16 amino acids. Germline V CDR1 and CDR2: GTSNPN, SVGIG (reference sequence). The V segment lost 0 bases and the J segment 4 bases; nucleotides outside the gene matches: 9.